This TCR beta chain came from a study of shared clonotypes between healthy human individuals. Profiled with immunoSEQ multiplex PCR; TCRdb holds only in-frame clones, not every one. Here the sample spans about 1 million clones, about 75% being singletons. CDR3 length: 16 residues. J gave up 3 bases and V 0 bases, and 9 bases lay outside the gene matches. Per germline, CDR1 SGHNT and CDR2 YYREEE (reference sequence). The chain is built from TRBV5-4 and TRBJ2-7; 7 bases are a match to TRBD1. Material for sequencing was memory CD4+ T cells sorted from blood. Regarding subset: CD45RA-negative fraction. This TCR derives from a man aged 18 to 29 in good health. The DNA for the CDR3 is TGTGCCAGCAGCTTGGGGGACCTAACAGGGGTCTACGAGCAGTACTTC. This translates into CASSLGDLTGVYEQYF.